This TCR beta chain was observed in a study of OX40 agonist ivuxolimab in advanced cancers. Study as a whole: The study gave patients intravenous ivuxolimab at 0.01 to 10 mg/kg every 2 weeks.

Patients with a history of autoimmune disease or on systemic immunosuppression were excluded. Some clones are missing from TCRdb's copy, which holds only in-frame ones; the method was immunoSEQ multiplex PCR. The top ten clones hold 25% to 35% of a sample with over 14,000 clones, just under 75% of them seen once. V was cut by 2 bases and J by 1 base, with 9 bases left in between. The CDR3 is 16 residues long. CDR1 MGHDK and CDR2 SYGVNS come from the germline V gene. The table lists this clone with a few counts. Its specificity is unknown. The study, taken as a whole, reports: In CD8+ T cells, expanded clones were on average more numerous than in CD4+. Nonresponders included some who also had low normalized T-cell clonal expansion.

The chain carries TRBV25-1 and TRBJ2-6; no firm D call. The sequencing used CD4+ or CD8+ T cells sorted from blood, collected in a trial of the OX40 agonist ivuxolimab. The sequence was collected from an adult with an advanced solid tumor such as melanoma, head and neck, liver or kidney cancer. The CDR3 region has the DNA TGTGCCAGCAGTGAAGCGGTCCAGTCTGGGGCCAACGTCCTGACTTTC. Protein product: CASSEAVQSGANVLTF.